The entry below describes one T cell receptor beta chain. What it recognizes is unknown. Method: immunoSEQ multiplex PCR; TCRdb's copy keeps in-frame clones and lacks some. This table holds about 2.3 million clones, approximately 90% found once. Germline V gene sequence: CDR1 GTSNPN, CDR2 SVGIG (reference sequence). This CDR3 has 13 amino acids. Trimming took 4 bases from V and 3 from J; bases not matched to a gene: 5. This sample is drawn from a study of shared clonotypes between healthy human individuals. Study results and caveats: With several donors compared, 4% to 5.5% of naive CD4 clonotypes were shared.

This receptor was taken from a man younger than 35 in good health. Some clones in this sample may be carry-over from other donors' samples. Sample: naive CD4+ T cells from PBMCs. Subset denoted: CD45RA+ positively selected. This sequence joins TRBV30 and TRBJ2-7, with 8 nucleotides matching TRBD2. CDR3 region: CAWTNGGDYEQYF. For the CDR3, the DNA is TGTGCCTGGACCAACGGGGGGGACTACGAGCAGTACTTC.